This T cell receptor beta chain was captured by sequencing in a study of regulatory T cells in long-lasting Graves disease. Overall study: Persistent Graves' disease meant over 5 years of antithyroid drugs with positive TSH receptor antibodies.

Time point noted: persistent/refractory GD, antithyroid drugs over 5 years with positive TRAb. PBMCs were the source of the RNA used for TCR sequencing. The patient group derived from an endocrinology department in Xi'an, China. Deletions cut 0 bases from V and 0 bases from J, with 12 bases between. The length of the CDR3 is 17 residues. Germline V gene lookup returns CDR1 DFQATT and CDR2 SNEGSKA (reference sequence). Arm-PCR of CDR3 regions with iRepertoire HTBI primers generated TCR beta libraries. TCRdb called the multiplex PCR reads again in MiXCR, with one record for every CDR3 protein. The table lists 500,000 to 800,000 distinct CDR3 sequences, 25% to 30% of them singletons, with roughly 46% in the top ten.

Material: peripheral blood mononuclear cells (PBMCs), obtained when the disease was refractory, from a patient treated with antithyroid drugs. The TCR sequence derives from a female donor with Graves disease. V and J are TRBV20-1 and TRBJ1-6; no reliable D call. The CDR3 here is CSARDQEKGSYNSPLHF. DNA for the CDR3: TGCAGTGCTAGAGATCAAGAAAAGGGCTCCTATAATTCACCCCTCCACTTT.